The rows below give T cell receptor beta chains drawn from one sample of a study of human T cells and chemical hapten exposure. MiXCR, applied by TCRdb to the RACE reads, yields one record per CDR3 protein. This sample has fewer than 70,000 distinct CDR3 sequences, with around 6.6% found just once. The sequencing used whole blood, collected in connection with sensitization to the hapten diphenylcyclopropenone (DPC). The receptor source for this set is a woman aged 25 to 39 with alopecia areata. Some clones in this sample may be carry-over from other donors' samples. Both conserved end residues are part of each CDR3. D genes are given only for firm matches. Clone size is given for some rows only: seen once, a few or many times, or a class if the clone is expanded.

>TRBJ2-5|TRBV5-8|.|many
CASSPGRYQETQYF
TGTGCCAGCAGCCCCGGACGGTACCAAGAGACCCAGTACTTC
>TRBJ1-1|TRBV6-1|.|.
CASSGRGPDTEAFF
TGTGCCAGCAGTGGCAGGGGTCCGGACACTGAAGCTTTCTTT
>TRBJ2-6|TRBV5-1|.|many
CASSFSLSGANVLTF
TGCGCCAGCAGCTTCTCCCTCTCTGGGGCCAACGTCCTGACTTTC
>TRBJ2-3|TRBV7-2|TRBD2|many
CASSFAGGRGDTQYF
TGTGCCAGCAGCTTTGCGGGGGGCCGGGGAGATACGCAGTATTTT
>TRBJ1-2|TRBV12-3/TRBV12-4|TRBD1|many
CASSWGQGVYGYTF
TGTGCCAGCAGTTGGGGACAGGGCGTCTATGGCTACACCTTC
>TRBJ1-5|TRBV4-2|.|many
CASSQRGSNQPQHF
TGTGCCAGCAGCCAGAGGGGAAGCAATCAGCCCCAGCATTTT
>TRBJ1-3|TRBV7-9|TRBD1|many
CASSRPDRERGNTIYF
TGTGCCAGCAGCCGCCCTGACAGGGAACGAGGAAACACCATATATTTT
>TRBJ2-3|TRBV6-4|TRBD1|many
CATSPGQGSTDTQYF
TGTGCCACTTCCCCGGGACAGGGAAGCACAGATACGCAGTATTTT
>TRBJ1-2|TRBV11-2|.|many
CASSLAIGPIYGYTF
TGTGCCAGCAGCTTAGCAATAGGCCCGATCTATGGCTACACCTTC
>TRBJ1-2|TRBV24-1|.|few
CATSDGHNYGYTF
TGTGCCACCAGTGATGGACATAACTATGGCTACACCTTC
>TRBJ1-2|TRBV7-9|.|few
CASSLGGGRNYGYTF
TGTGCCAGCAGCTTAGGGGGCGGCAGAAACTATGGCTACACCTTC
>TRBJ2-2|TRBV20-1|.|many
CSADRTTGELFF
TGCAGTGCGGATAGAACCACCGGGGAGCTGTTTTTT
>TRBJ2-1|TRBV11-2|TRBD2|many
CASSLALAGSNEQFF
TGTGCCAGCAGCTTAGCACTAGCGGGGAGCAATGAGCAGTTCTTC
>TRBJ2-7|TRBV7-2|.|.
CASSSEWVKQYF
TGTGCCAGCAGCTCAGAATGGGTAAAGCAGTACTTC
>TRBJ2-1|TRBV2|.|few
CASSDQQSYNEQFF
TGTGCCAGCAGTGACCAGCAATCCTACAATGAGCAGTTCTTC
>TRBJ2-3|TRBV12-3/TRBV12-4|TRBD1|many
CASSPGTGGGTQYF
TGTGCCAGCAGCCCCGGGACAGGGGGTGGTACGCAGTATTTT
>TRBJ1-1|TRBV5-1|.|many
CASSLDTEAFF
TGTGCCAGCTCACTGGACACTGAAGCTTTCTTT
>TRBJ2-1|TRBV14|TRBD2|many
CASSLPSGGAYEQFF
TGTGCCAGCAGCCTGCCCAGCGGGGGGGCATACGAGCAGTTCTTC
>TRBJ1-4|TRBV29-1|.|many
CSVEPWGENEKLFF
TGCAGCGTTGAACCATGGGGGGAGAATGAAAAACTGTTTTTT
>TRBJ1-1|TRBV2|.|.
CASSEMGRNTEAFF
TGTGCCAGCAGTGAAATGGGAAGAAACACTGAAGCTTTCTTT